The present T cell receptor (beta chain) was sequenced within a study of shared clonotypes between healthy human individuals. Study-level points and caveats: Donors were few, which limited the genetic and exposure-history diversity represented.

The donors were all Caucasian adults (living in Nashville, Tennessee). Partitioning of CD4+ cells yielded a CD45RA+ naive subset and a CD45RA-negative memory subset. Note on this clone: Its cognate antigen is unknown.

Here immunoSEQ multiplex PCR was the method, and the copy in TCRdb shows in-frame clones only, minus some. This table holds hundreds of thousands of clones, under 80% found once. CDR3 size: 14 residues. Germline V gives CDR1 MNHNS, CDR2 SASEGT. Trimming took off 5 bases at V and 3 bases at J, with 13 bases between the two ends. The sequence was collected from a woman in her thirties in good health. Sequencing was done on a sample of memory CD4+ T cells sorted from blood. The subset denotes: CD45RA-negative fraction. The chain joins TRBV6-1 to TRBJ1-2; D is ambiguous. CDR3 residues: CASSTDDTHYGYTF. For the CDR3, the DNA is TGTGCCAGCAGTACCGACGACACCCACTATGGCTACACCTTC.